This is a list of T cell receptor beta chains from one sample in a study of T cell repertoires in ileal Crohn's disease. Clones were read by immunoSEQ multiplex PCR, and TCRdb kept only the in-frame ones, dropping some. The sample yields approximately 27,000 clones, around 80% seen once. Sequencing input: ileal tissue. The receptors come from an adult with Crohn's disease. CDR3s include the opening cysteine and the closing phenylalanine or tryptophan. The size of a clone is reported for some rows only, either as once, few or many, or as a class for expanded clones.

J gene	clone size	V gene	CDR3 length	CDR3 protein
TRBJ2-2	NA	TRBV7-9	16	CASSLGLAGYTGELFF
TRBJ2-7	NA	TRBV7-8	15	CASSFSGTAKYEQYF
TRBJ2-2	NA	TRBV5-1	14	CASSGTVDTGELFF
TRBJ2-7	NA	TRBV2	13	CASSDFQSHEQYF
TRBJ2-1	NA	TRBV2	14	CAVSTLYSYNEQFF
TRBJ1-1	NA	TRBV6-1	14	CASSPGQGTWGAFF
TRBJ2-7	NA	TRBV6-5	15	CASSTDRSFYYEQYF
TRBJ1-3	NA	TRBV5-1	18	CASSPSRDAGYSGNTIYF
TRBJ2-1	NA	TRBV7-9	17	CASSLTSGGPPYNEQFF
TRBJ2-7	NA	TRBV7-2	16	CASSPWGLADSYEQYF
TRBJ1-4	NA	TRBV5-5	12	CASSGTGGELFF
TRBJ2-1	NA	TRBV25-1	14	CASKTGGPYNEQFF
TRBJ1-1	NA	TRBV6-1	14	CASSNHRGGTEAFF
TRBJ1-2	NA	TRBV2	14	CASSEGQSGYGYTF
TRBJ1-2	NA	TRBV16	14	CASSQSTIPGGYTF
TRBJ2-3	once	TRBV10-3	15	CAIRVAGGRTDTQYF